Listed below are T cell receptor beta chains from one sample, sequenced in a study of T cell responses to AZD1222 COVID-19 vaccine. Sequenced by immunoSEQ multiplex PCR; TCRdb stores in-frame clones only, minus some. The repertoire has approximately 98,000 clones, more than 70% of them found once; the top ten carry 3.1%. Sequencing was performed on peripheral blood, taken on day 0 of MenACWY control vaccination. These receptors all stem from an adult in good health. Both conserved end residues are part of each CDR3. The D gene is left open where the match is weak. Only part of the rows carry a size: once, few, many, or a class if the clone is expanded.

clone_size	v_call	j_call	d_call	cdr3_aa	cdr3_nt
-	TRBV6-2/TRBV6-3	TRBJ2-2	-	CASSYWGTGELFF	TGTGCCAGCAGTTACTGGGGCACCGGGGAGCTGTTTTTT
few	TRBV11-2	TRBJ2-1	TRBD2	CASSLKGAKVLAGGFEQFF	TGTGCCAGCAGCTTAAAAGGTGCTAAAGTACTAGCGGGGGGCTTTGAGCAGTTCTTC
-	TRBV15	TRBJ1-2	TRBD1	CATSRGRTGVANYGYTF	TGTGCCACCAGCAGAGGGAGGACAGGGGTAGCTAACTATGGCTACACCTTC
-	TRBV9	TRBJ1-1	-	CASSVGFLGVGTEAFF	TGTGCCAGCAGCGTAGGTTTTTTGGGGGTGGGCACTGAAGCTTTCTTT
-	TRBV7-2	TRBJ1-1	-	CASSFYKRNTEAFF	TGTGCCAGCAGCTTCTATAAGCGGAACACTGAAGCTTTCTTT
once	TRBV19	TRBJ2-5	-	CASSIGRGLFQTQYF	TGTGCCAGTAGTATAGGTAGGGGTCTTTTTCAGACCCAGTACTTC
-	TRBV9	TRBJ1-6	-	CASSVRVYNSPLHF	TGTGCCAGCAGCGTGAGGGTTTATAATTCACCCCTCCACTTT
-	TRBV5-1	TRBJ1-2	TRBD1	CASSAGTGGGYTF	TGCGCCAGCAGCGCCGGGACAGGGGGTGGCTACACCTTC
once	TRBV2	TRBJ1-1	-	CASSQGPEAFF	TGTGCCAGCAGTCAGGGCCCTGAAGCTTTCTTT
-	TRBV11-2	TRBJ1-2	TRBD1	CASSPGQDYGYTF	TGTGCCAGCAGCCCAGGACAGGACTATGGCTACACCTTC
-	TRBV19	TRBJ2-1	TRBD2	CASSIRAGGLNEQFF	TGTGCCAGTAGTATAAGAGCGGGGGGGCTCAATGAGCAGTTCTTC
-	TRBV6-5	TRBJ1-2	-	CASSGNYGYTF	TGTGCCAGCAGCGGAAACTATGGCTACACCTTC
-	TRBV7-9	TRBJ2-7	-	CASSLALFPYEQYF	TGTGCCAGCAGCTTAGCTTTATTCCCCTACGAGCAGTACTTC
-	TRBV4-3	TRBJ2-5	TRBD1	CASSHVLRQGRSETQYF	TGCGCCAGCAGCCACGTTCTCCGACAGGGGAGGTCGGAGACCCAGTACTTC